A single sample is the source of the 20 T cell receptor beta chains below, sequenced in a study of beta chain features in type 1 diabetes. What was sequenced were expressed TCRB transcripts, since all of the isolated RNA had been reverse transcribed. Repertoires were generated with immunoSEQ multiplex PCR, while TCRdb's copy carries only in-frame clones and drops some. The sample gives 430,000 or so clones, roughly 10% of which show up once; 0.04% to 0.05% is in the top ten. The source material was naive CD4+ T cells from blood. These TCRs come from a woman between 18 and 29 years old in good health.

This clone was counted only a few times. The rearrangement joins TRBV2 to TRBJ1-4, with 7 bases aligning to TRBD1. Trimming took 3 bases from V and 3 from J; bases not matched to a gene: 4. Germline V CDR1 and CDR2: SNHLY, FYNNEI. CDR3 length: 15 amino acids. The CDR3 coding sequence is TGTGCCAGCAGTGAGCGGACAGGCTCTAATGAAAAACTGTTTTTT. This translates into CASSERTGSNEKLFF.

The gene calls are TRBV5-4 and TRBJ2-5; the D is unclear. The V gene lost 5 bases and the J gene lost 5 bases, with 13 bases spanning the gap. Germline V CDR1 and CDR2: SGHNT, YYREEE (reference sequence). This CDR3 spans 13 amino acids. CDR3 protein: CASSLRIEETQYF. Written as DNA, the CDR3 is TGTGCCAGCAGTTTGCGGATAGAGGAGACCCAGTACTTC.

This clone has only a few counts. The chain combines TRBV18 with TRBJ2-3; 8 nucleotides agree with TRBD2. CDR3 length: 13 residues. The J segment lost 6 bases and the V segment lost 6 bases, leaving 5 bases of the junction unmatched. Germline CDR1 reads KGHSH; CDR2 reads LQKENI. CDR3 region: CASSGLARDTQYF. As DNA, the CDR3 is TGTGCCAGCTCCGGACTAGCTAGGGATACGCAGTATTTT.

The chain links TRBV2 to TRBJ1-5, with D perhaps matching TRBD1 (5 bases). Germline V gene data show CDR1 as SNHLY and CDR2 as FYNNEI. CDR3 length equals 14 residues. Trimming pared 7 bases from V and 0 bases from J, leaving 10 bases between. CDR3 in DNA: TGTGCCAGCATGAAGGGGCTTAGCAATCAGCCCCAGCATTTT. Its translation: CASMKGLSNQPQHF.

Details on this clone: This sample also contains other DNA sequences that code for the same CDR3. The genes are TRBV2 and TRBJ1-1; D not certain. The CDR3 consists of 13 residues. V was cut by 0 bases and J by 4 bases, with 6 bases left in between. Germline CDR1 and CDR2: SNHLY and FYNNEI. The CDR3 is CASSEARVTEAFF. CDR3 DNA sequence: TGTGCCAGCAGTGAAGCTCGGGTCACTGAAGCTTTCTTT. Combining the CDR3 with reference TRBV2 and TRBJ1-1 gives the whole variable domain EPEVTQTPSHQVTQMGQEVILRCVPISNHLYFYWYRQILGQKVEFLVSFYNNEISEKSEIFDDQFSVERPDGSNFTLKIRSTKLEDSAMYFCASSEARVTEAFFGQGTRLTVV.

In DNA form, the CDR3 reads TGTGCCTGGGGACAGCTCTATCAGCCCCAGCATTTT. Encoded protein: CAWGQLYQPQHF. This chain links TRBV30 with TRBJ1-5; D may be TRBD1 (6 bases). The V gene lost 5 bases and the J gene lost 5 bases, with 10 bases spanning the gap. CDR1 GTSNPN and CDR2 SVGIG come from the germline V gene (reference sequence). CDR3 length: 12 residues.

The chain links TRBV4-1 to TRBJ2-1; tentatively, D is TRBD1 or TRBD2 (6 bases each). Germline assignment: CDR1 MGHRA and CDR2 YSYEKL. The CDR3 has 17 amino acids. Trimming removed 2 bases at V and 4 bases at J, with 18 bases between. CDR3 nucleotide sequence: TGCGCCAGCAGCCAACCACGGGGGCGTCTGGAATACAATGAGCAGTTCTTC. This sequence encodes CASSQPRGRLEYNEQFF.

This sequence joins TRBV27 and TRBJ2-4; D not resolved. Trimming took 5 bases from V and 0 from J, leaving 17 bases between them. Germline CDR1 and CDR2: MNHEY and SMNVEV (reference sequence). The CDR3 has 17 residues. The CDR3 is CASSPGFQNLAKNIQYF. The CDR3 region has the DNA TGTGCCAGCAGTCCCGGGTTCCAGAACCTAGCCAAAAACATTCAGTACTTC.

CDR3 sequence (DNA): TGTGCCAGCAGACTCGATTATTTGTCAGGTGAAGCTTTCTTT. Translating it yields CASRLDYLSGEAFF. The chain recombines TRBV6-6 with TRBJ1-1; D remains unclear. Germline CDR1 MNHNY, CDR2 SVGAGI (reference sequence). The V end lost 6 bases, the J end lost 7 bases, and 18 bases lay between the germline ends. This CDR3 has 14 amino acids.

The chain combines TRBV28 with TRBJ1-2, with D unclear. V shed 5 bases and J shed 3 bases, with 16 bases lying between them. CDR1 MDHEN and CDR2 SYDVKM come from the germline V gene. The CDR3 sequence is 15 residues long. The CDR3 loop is CASSGRAQRHYGYTF. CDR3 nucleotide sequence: TGTGCCAGCAGTGGCCGGGCCCAGAGGCACTATGGCTACACCTTC.

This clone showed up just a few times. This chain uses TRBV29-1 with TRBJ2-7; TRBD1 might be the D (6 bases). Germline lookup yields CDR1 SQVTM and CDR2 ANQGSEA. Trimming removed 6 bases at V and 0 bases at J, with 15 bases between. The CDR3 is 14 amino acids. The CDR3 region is CSVAHPTGSYEQYF. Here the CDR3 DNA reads TGCAGCGTGGCCCACCCGACAGGCTCCTACGAGCAGTACTTC.

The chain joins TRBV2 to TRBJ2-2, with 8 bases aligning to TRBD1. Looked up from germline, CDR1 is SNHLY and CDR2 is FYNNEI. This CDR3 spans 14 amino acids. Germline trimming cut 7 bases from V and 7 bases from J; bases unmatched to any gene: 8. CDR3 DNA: TGTGCCAGCAAGAACCAGGGGGCGAGCGGGGAGCTGTTTTTT. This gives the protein CASKNQGASGELFF.

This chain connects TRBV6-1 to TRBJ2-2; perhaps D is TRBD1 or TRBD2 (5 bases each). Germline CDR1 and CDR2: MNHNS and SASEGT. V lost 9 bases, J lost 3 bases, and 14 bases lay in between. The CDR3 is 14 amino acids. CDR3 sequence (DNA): TGTGCCAGTCATGGGGACCATTACACCGGGGAGCTGTTTTTT. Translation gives CASHGDHYTGELFF.

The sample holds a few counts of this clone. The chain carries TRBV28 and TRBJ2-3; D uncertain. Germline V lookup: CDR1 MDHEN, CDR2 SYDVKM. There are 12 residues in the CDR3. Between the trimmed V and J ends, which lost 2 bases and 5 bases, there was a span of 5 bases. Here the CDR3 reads CASSLRKDTQYF. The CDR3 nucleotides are TGTGCCAGCAGTTTACGGAAAGATACGCAGTATTTT.

The CDR3 nucleotides are TGTGCCAGCAGACCCCTGGGCGAGACCCAGTACTTC. Encoded protein: CASRPLGETQYF. This chain connects TRBV2 to TRBJ2-5; D is unclear. The CDR3 extends over 12 amino acids. Per the germline V gene, CDR1 is SNHLY and CDR2 is FYNNEI. Trimming pared 6 bases from V and 5 bases from J, leaving 10 bases between.

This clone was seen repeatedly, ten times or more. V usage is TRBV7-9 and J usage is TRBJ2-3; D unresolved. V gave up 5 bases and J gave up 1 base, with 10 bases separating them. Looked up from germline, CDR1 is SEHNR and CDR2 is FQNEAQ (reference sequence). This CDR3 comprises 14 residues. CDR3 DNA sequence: TGTGCCAGCAGCGTCGTCGTGGGCACAGATACGCAGTATTTT. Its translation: CASSVVVGTDTQYF.

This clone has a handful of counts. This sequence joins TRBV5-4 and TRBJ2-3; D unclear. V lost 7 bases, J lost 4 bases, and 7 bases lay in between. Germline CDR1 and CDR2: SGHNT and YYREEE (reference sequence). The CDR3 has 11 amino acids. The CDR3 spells CASGIADTQYF. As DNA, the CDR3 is TGTGCCAGCGGAATTGCAGATACGCAGTATTTT.

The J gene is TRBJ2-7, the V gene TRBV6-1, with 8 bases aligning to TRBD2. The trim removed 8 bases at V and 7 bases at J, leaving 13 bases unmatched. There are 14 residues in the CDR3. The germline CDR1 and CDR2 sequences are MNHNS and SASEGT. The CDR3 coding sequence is TGTGCCAGCCAGGGACTAATAGCGGGACGGGAGCAGTACTTC. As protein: CASQGLIAGREQYF.

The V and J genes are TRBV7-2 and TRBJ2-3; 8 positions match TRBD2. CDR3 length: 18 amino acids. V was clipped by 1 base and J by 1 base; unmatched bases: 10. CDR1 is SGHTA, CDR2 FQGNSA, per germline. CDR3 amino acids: CASSLGPLAGLGTDTQYF. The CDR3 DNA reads TGTGCCAGCAGCTTAGGTCCCCTAGCGGGCTTAGGCACAGATACGCAGTATTTT. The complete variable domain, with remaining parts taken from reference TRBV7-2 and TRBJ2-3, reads GAGVSQSPSNKVTEKGKDVELRCDPISGHTALYWYRQSLGQGLEFLIYFQGNSAPDKSGLPSDRFSAERTGGSVSTLTIQRTQQEDSAVYLCASSLGPLAGLGTDTQYFGPGTRLTVL.

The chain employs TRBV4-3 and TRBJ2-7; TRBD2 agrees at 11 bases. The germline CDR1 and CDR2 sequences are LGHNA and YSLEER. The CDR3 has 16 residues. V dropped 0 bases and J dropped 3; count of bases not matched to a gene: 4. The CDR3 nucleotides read TGCGCCAGCAGCCAAGATAGCGGGAGGGCCGGCTACGAGCAGTACTTC. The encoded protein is CASSQDSGRAGYEQYF.